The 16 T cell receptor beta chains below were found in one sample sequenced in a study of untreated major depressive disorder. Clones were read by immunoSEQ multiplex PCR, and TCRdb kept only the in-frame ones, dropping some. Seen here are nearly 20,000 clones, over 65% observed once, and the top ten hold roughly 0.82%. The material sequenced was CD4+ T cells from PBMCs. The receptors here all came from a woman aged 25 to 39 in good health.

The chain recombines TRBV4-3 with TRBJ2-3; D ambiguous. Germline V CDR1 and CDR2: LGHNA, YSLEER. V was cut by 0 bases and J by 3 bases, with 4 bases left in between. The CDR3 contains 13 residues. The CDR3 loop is CASSQELTDTQYF. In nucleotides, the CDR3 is TGCGCCAGCAGCCAAGAACTTACAGATACGCAGTATTTT.

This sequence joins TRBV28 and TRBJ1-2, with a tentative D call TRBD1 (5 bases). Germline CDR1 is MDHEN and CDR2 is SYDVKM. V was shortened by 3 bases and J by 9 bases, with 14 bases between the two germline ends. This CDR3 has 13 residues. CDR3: CASSFQGSISYTF. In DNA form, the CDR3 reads TGTGCCAGCAGTTTCCAGGGTTCTATCAGCTACACCTTC.

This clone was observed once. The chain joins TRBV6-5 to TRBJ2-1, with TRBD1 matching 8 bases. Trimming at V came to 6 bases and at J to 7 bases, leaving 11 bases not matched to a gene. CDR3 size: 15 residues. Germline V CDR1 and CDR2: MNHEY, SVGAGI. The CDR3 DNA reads TGTGCCAGCAGCCTACCCGGACAGGGTAAAAATGAGCAGTTCTTC. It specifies CASSLPGQGKNEQFF.

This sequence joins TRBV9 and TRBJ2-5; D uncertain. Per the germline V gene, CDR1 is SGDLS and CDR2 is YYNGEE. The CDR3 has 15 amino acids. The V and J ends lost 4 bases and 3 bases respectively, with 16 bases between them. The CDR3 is CASSPDARMKETQYF. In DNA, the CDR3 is TGTGCCAGCAGCCCCGACGCCCGGATGAAAGAGACCCAGTACTTC.

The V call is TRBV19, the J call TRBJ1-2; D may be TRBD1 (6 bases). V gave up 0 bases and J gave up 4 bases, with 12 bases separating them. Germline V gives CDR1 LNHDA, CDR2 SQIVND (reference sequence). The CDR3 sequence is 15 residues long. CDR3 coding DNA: TGTGCCAGTAGTATAGATACAGGGAAGTTCTATGGCTACACCTTC. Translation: CASSIDTGKFYGYTF. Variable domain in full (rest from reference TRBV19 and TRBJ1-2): DGGITQSPKYLFRKEGQNVTLSCEQNLNHDAMYWYRQDPGQGLRLIYYSQIVNDFQKGDIAEGYSVSREKKESFPLTVTSAQKNPTAFYLCASSIDTGKFYGYTFGSGTRLTVV.

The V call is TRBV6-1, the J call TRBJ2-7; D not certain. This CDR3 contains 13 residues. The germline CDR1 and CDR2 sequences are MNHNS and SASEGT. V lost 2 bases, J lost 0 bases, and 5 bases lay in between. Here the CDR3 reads CASSEYSSYEQYF. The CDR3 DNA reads TGTGCCAGCAGTGAATACAGCTCCTACGAGCAGTACTTC.

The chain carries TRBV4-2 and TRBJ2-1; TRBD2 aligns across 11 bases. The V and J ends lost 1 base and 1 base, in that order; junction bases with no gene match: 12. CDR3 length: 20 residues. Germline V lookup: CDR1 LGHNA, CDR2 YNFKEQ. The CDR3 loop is CASSQVHSLAGVFSYNEQFF. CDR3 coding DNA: TGTGCCAGCAGCCAAGTTCACTCACTAGCGGGAGTTTTTTCCTACAATGAGCAGTTCTTC.

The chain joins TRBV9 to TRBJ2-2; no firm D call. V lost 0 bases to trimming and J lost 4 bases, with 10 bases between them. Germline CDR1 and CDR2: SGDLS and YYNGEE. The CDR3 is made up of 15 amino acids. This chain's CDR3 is CASSVGGIGTGELFF. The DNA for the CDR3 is TGTGCCAGCAGCGTAGGGGGAATCGGCACCGGGGAGCTGTTTTTT.

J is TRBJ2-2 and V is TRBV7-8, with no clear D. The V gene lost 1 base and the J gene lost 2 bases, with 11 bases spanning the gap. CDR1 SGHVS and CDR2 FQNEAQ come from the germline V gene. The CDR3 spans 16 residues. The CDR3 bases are TGTGCCAGCAGCTTAGGATTCGTGGGCAACACCGGGGAGCTGTTTTTT. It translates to CASSLGFVGNTGELFF.

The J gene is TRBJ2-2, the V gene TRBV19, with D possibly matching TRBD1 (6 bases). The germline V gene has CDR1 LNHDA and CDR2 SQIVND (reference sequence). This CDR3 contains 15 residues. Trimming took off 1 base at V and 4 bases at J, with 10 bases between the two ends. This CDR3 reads CASSIARQVTGELFF. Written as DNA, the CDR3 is TGTGCCAGTAGTATAGCCCGACAGGTCACCGGGGAGCTGTTTTTT.

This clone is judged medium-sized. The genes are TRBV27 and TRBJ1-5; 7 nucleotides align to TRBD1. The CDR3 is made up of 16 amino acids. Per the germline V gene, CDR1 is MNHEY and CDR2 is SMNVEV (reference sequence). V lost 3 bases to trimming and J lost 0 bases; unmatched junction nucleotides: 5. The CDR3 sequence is CASSLRQGFSNQPQHF. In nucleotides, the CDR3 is TGTGCCAGCAGTTTGAGACAGGGCTTTAGCAATCAGCCCCAGCATTTT.

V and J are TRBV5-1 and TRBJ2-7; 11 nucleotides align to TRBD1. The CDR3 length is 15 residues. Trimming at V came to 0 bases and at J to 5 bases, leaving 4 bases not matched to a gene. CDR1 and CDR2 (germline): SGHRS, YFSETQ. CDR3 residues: CASSLAGQGVHEQYF. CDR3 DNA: TGCGCCAGCAGCTTGGCGGGACAGGGGGTCCACGAGCAGTACTTC. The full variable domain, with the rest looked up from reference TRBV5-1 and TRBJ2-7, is KAGVTQTPRYLIKTRGQQVTLSCSPISGHRSVSWYQQTPGQGLQFLFEYFSETQRNKGNFPGRFSGRQFSNSRSEMNVSTLELGDSALYLCASSLAGQGVHEQYFGPGTRLTVT.

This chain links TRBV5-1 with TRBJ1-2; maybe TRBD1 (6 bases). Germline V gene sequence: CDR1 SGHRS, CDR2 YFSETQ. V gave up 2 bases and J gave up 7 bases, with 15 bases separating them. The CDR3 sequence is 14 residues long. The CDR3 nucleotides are TGCGCCAGCAGCTTTTTACAGGGAGCGCGTGGCTACACCTTC. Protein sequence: CASSFLQGARGYTF.

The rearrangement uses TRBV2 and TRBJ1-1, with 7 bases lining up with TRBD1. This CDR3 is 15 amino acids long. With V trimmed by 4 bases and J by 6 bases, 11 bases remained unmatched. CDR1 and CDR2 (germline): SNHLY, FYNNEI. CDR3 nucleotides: TGTGCCAGCAGTGTGGGAGGGGGCGATATTTCTGAAGCTTTCTTT. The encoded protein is CASSVGGGDISEAFF.

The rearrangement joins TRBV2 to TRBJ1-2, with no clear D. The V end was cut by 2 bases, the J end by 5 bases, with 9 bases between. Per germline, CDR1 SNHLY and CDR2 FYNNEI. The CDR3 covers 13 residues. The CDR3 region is CASSEFERYGYTF. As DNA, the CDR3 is TGTGCCAGCAGTGAATTTGAGCGTTATGGCTACACCTTC. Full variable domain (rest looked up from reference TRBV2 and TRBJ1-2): EPEVTQTPSHQVTQMGQEVILRCVPISNHLYFYWYRQILGQKVEFLVSFYNNEISEKSEIFDDQFSVERPDGSNFTLKIRSTKLEDSAMYFCASSEFERYGYTFGSGTRLTVV.

CDR3 in DNA: TGTGCCAGCAGACCCCCGGGGGCCGGCAATCAGCCCCAGCATTTT. It translates to CASRPPGAGNQPQHF. This chain uses TRBV28 with TRBJ1-5; the D gene is possibly TRBD1 (6 bases). The CDR3 length is 15 residues. Per germline, CDR1 MDHEN and CDR2 SYDVKM. V was shortened by 6 bases and J by 2 bases, with 14 bases between the two germline ends.